This TCR beta chain is from a study of OX40 agonist ivuxolimab in advanced cancers. Assay used: immunoSEQ multiplex PCR; TCRdb lists only in-frame clones, some missing. The sample gives under 75,000 clones, 65% to 90% of which show up once; about 0.78% is in the top ten. CDR1 and CDR2 from the germline V gene are MNHEY and SVGAGI. Trimming removed 4 bases from V and 9 bases from J, with 19 bases in between. CDR3 length equals 15 residues. This chain joins TRBV6-5 and TRBJ1-5, with D hard to call. The sequencing here drew on CD4+ or CD8+ T cells sorted from blood, taken in a trial of the OX40 agonist ivuxolimab. The source of this sequence is an adult with an advanced solid tumor such as melanoma, head and neck, liver or kidney cancer. The CDR3 bases are TGTGCCAGCAGTTCCTCGGAGGGCCTTTGGGGGCCCCAGCATTTT. It encodes CASSSSEGLWGPQHF.